The 14 T cell receptor beta chains below all came from one sample that was sequenced in a study of T cell responses to AZD1222 COVID-19 vaccine. Some clones are missing from TCRdb's copy, which holds only in-frame ones; the method was immunoSEQ multiplex PCR. The table shows tens of thousands of clones, with approximately 85% occurring only once. The sample consisted of peripheral blood, taken 28 days after the second AZD1222 dose. These receptors were collected from an adult who received the AZD1222 COVID-19 vaccine.

This clone came up once. The chain joins TRBV12-3 or TRBV12-4 to TRBJ1-2; possible D gene TRBD1, 5 bases. Trimming left V 7 bases short and J 7 bases short, with 16 bases between. CDR3 length equals 13 residues. The CDR3 DNA reads TGTGCCAGCACCCTTGGCAGGGAGGGTGGCTACACCTTC. As protein: CASTLGREGGYTF.

The V and J genes are TRBV9 and TRBJ1-4; D is ambiguous. Germline loops: CDR1 SGDLS, CDR2 YYNGEE. This CDR3 comprises 14 residues. V gave up 0 bases and J gave up 2 bases, with 5 bases separating them. CDR3 sequence reads: CASSVAVTNEKLFF. The CDR3 DNA reads as TGTGCCAGCAGCGTAGCGGTGACTAATGAAAAACTGTTTTTT.

The chain uses TRBV9 and TRBJ1-6; D gene unclear. V was clipped by 0 bases and J by 7 bases, with 11 bases between them. CDR1 is SGDLS, CDR2 YYNGEE, per germline. There are 15 residues in the CDR3. The CDR3 DNA follows: TGTGCCAGCAGCGTAGGAGGGAACTGGAATTCACCCCTCCACTTT. Encoded protein: CASSVGGNWNSPLHF.

In this sample, this clone turned up once. The CDR3 sequence is CASSLVSGKLFF. The CDR3 DNA reads as TGTGCCAGCAGCTTAGTCTCGGGAAAACTGTTTTTT. The gene calls are TRBV7-9 and TRBJ1-4; D uncertain. CDR3 length equals 12 residues. V was cut by 1 base and J by 10 bases, with 7 bases left in between. Germline CDR1 is SEHNR and CDR2 is FQNEAQ (reference sequence).

The rearrangement uses TRBV19 and TRBJ1-5, with D possibly TRBD1 on 5 matching bases. CDR1 LNHDA and CDR2 SQIVND come from the germline V gene (reference sequence). This CDR3 spans 14 amino acids. With 7 bases removed from V and 5 bases from J, the gap between germline ends came to 15 bases. CDR3 sequence: CASIRGGKDQPQHF. The CDR3, as DNA: TGTGCCAGTATCCGTGGGGGGAAGGATCAGCCCCAGCATTTT.

V usage is TRBV2 and J usage is TRBJ2-2; unclear D gene. The CDR3 loop spans 13 amino acids. The V and J ends lost 1 base and 1 base respectively, with 1 base between them. Germline CDR1 and CDR2: SNHLY and FYNNEI. This CDR3 is CASSEENTGELFF. The CDR3 DNA reads TGTGCCAGCAGTGAAGAGAACACCGGGGAGCTGTTTTTT.

This clone was counted only a few times. The chain couples TRBV5-1 to TRBJ1-4, with a weak D call TRBD1 (6 bases). V was trimmed by 5 bases and J by 6 bases, leaving 14 bases between them. Germline values: CDR1 SGHRS, CDR2 YFSETQ. CDR3 length: 14 amino acids. CDR3: CASSYTGRDEKLFF. The CDR3 coding sequence is TGCGCCAGCAGTTACACAGGGAGGGATGAAAAACTGTTTTTT.

The rearrangement joins TRBV5-6 to TRBJ1-2; TRBD1 agrees at 10 bases. Per germline, CDR1 SGHDT and CDR2 YYEEEE. V lost 5 bases and J lost 3; bases outside the gene matches: 7. The CDR3 consists of 15 residues. The CDR3 here is CASRMGDRGHYGYTF. Here the CDR3 DNA reads TGTGCCAGCAGAATGGGTGACAGGGGGCACTATGGCTACACCTTC.

The V gene is TRBV6-6, the J gene TRBJ1-2, with a possible D match to TRBD1 (6 bases). Germline V gene sequence: CDR1 MNHNY, CDR2 SVGAGI (reference sequence). V was clipped by 8 bases and J by 0 bases, with 16 bases between them. The CDR3 consists of 15 residues. The CDR3 DNA is TGTGCCAGCCAACGGGACACTACTTCTAACTATGGCTACACCTTC. It specifies CASQRDTTSNYGYTF.

The V and J genes are TRBV18 and TRBJ1-1; 7 positions agree with TRBD1. V lost 6 bases to trimming and J lost 13 bases; unmatched junction nucleotides: 8. Germline CDR1 is KGHSH and CDR2 is LQKENI. The CDR3 is made up of 11 amino acids. This CDR3 reads CASSSGTDLFF. The DNA of the CDR3 is TGTGCCAGCTCCTCCGGGACAGATCTTTTCTTT.

The chain links TRBV6-5 to TRBJ1-6; D possibly corresponds to TRBD1 (6 bases). This CDR3 has 14 amino acids. Trimming pared 5 bases from V and 7 bases from J, leaving 12 bases between. CDR1 MNHEY and CDR2 SVGAGI come from the germline V gene. CDR3 in amino acids: CASSISQGNSPLHF. CDR3 nucleotide sequence: TGTGCCAGCAGTATCAGCCAGGGGAATTCACCCCTCCACTTT.

The chain carries TRBV27 and TRBJ2-1; D call uncertain. CDR3 length equals 11 residues. Germline CDR1 is MNHEY and CDR2 is SMNVEV (reference sequence). The V and J ends lost 6 bases and 7 bases respectively, with 7 bases between them. CDR3 amino acids: CASRLENEQFF. The CDR3 nucleotides are TGTGCCAGCAGGCTGGAAAATGAGCAGTTCTTC.

The rearrangement links TRBV7-2 to TRBJ1-5, with D possibly being TRBD1 (5 bases). The CDR3 is 17 amino acids. Germline V gene sequence: CDR1 SGHTA, CDR2 FQGNSA. V was cut by 5 bases and J by 2 bases, with 19 bases left in between. CDR3 DNA: TGTGCCAGCAGCCGGACTGGGGGTCGAATAGGCAATCAGCCCCAGCATTTT. This codes for CASSRTGGRIGNQPQHF.

The rearrangement joins TRBV7-9 to TRBJ1-6, with D unresolved. This CDR3 is 12 amino acids long. The germline V and J ends were trimmed by 6 bases and 8 bases, with 8 bases remaining between them. Germline CDR1 is SEHNR and CDR2 is FQNEAQ (reference sequence). CDR3 sequence (DNA): TGTGCCAGCAGTGGTTCACATTCACCCCTCCACTTT. It is translated as CASSGSHSPLHF.